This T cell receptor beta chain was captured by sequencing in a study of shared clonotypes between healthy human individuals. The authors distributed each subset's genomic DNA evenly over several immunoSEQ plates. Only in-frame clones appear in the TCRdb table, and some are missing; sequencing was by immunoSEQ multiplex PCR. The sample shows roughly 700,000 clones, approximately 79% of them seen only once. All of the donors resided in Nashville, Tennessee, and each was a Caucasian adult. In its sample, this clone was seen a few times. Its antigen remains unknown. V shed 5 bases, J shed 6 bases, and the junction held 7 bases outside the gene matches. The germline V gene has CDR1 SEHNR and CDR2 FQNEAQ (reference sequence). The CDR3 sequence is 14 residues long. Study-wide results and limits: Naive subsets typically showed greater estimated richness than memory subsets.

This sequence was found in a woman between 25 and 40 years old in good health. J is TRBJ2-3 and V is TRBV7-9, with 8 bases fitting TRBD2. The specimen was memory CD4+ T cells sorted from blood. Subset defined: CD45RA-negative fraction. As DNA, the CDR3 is TGTGCCAGCAGCGTCGAGCGGGAGACGGATACGCAGTATTTT. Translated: CASSVERETDTQYF.